These T cell receptor beta chains were read from a single sample in a study of siplizumab effects on memory and regulatory T cells. Data came from immunoSEQ multiplex PCR; TCRdb stores just in-frame clones and leaves some out. The sample lists about 110,000 clones, roughly 92% seen once, with roughly 1.4% in the top ten. What was sequenced was CD4+ T cells sorted from blood. The receptors shown here come from a human donor in good health. CDR3s include the opening cysteine and the closing phenylalanine or tryptophan. D genes are given only for firm matches. Not every row has a clone size; where given, it reads once, few, many or a size class.

TRBV29-1	NA	TRBJ1-1	NA	TGCAGCGTCGCGGGTCGGATGAACACTGAAGCTTTCTTT	CSVAGRMNTEAFF
TRBV5-4	NA	TRBJ1-6	NA	TGTGCCAGCAGCTTCTCATCACAGCATAGTTCACCCCTCCACTTT	CASSFSSQHSSPLHF
TRBV2	NA	TRBJ1-5	NA	TGTGCCAGCAGTGAAAGTAGGGGTCAGCCCCAGCATTTT	CASSESRGQPQHF
TRBV7-9	NA	TRBJ1-2	NA	TGTGCCAGCAGCCTAACAGAACGCTATGGCTACACCTTC	CASSLTERYGYTF
TRBV10-3	NA	TRBJ1-5	NA	TGTGCCATCAGTGAGTCTAGGGGAACCGGCAATCAGCCCCAGCATTTT	CAISESRGTGNQPQHF
TRBV5-1	once	TRBJ2-7	TRBD2	TGCGCCAGCAGTAACGGACTAGCGGGAGTGGTTCCGGACGAGCAGTACTTC	CASSNGLAGVVPDEQYF
TRBV5-6	NA	TRBJ1-1	TRBD1	TGTGCCAGCAACGGACAGGGATCGTGGACTGAAGCTTTCTTT	CASNGQGSWTEAFF
TRBV19	NA	TRBJ1-4	NA	TGTGCCAGTAGTATACGGCAGGGGCTGACTAATGAAAAACTGTTTTTT	CASSIRQGLTNEKLFF
TRBV5-1	NA	TRBJ1-2	NA	TGCGCCAGCAGCTTCAGTGACACCGCGGCCTATGGCTACACCTTC	CASSFSDTAAYGYTF
TRBV6-1	NA	TRBJ1-5	NA	TGTGCCAGCAGTGAAAGAGGGGGATCTTATCAGCCCCAGCATTTT	CASSERGGSYQPQHF
TRBV7-2	NA	TRBJ1-5	NA	TGTGCCAGCAGTTCTCCGGGCCGACGCGATCAGCCCCAGCATTTT	CASSSPGRRDQPQHF
TRBV28	NA	TRBJ1-2	NA	TGTGCCAGCAGTTTACAGGGGCCCTATGGCTACACCTTC	CASSLQGPYGYTF
TRBV6-6	NA	TRBJ1-4	NA	TGTGCCAGCAGTCCAACCAGAAAACTGTTTTTT	CASSPTRKLFF
TRBV9	NA	TRBJ2-7	NA	TGTGCCAGCAGCGTAGATGCAGACTACGAGCAGTACTTC	CASSVDADYEQYF